This is a list of T cell receptor beta chains from one sample in a study of T-cell reconstitution after alpha-beta-depleted transplantation in children. Via MiXCR, TCRdb re-called the PCR reads, giving one row per CDR3 protein. The data hold about 350,000 distinct CDR3 sequences, with approximately 12% observed a single time. The input for sequencing was PBMCs, taken from the stem cell graft. Receptors were obtained from a human donor who donated a stem cell graft to a child with Fanconi anemia. Both conserved end residues are part of each CDR3.

V gene	J gene	CDR3 protein
TRBV5-1	TRBJ1-2	CASSLNPSGTVVSNYGYTF
TRBV20-1	TRBJ2-7	CSATGPSDPYEQYF
TRBV20-1	TRBJ2-7	CSAAQGVWREQYF
TRBV10-3	TRBJ2-3	CAPNRGRADTQYF
TRBV24-1	TRBJ2-1	CATSDYTDGHNEQFF
TRBV29-1	TRBJ1-1	CSVEGTGDNTEAFF
TRBV4-3	TRBJ2-1	CASSPGVAGTGDNEQFF
TRBV6-5	TRBJ2-1	CASSHTGATYNEQFF
TRBV4-3	TRBJ2-3	CASSQGARTDTQYF
TRBV5-1	TRBJ2-3	CASSFGTLSTDTQYF
TRBV4-2	TRBJ2-5	CASSQDRLSQETQYF
TRBV5-6	TRBJ2-7	CASSPEGREQYF
TRBV29-1	TRBJ1-3	CSVASSSGNTIYF
TRBV3-1	TRBJ1-2	CASSQGGVYGYTF
TRBV5-1	TRBJ2-5	CASSLGTSGGAETQYF
TRBV5-1	TRBJ2-3	CASSLEFDTQYF
TRBV27	TRBJ1-2	CASGDGYGYTF
TRBV20-1	TRBJ2-1	CSATGTGDRDNEQFF
TRBV28	TRBJ2-1	CASSFWGSSGYNEQFF
TRBV6-2/TRBV6-3	TRBJ2-1	CATGSGTGRVNEQFF
TRBV7-9	TRBJ1-4	CAISSPWGEKLFF
TRBV5-1	TRBJ1-1	CASSPDTSPGTEAFF
TRBV7-6	TRBJ2-5	CASSPTGLRGRETQYF
TRBV28	TRBJ1-1	CASRAGDRGGAFF
TRBV7-9	TRBJ1-1	CASSPTNTEAFF
TRBV27	TRBJ1-2	CASSLTQTARLNGYTF
TRBV5-6	TRBJ2-2	CASSWGSGTANTGELFF
TRBV5-1	TRBJ2-1	CASSLGTLPPGNEQFF
TRBV2	TRBJ1-2	CASSEIREYGYTF
TRBV29-1	TRBJ1-2	CSVGNVYGYTF
TRBV7-8	TRBJ2-1	CASRYQQYNEQFF
TRBV6-1	TRBJ1-1	CASSELWGSEAFF
TRBV7-3	TRBJ2-1	CASSLGSFSYNDQFF
TRBV5-1	TRBJ1-5	CASSLAPGGHKPQHF
TRBV6-5	TRBJ1-2	CASSYLGGVYGYTF
TRBV29-1	TRBJ2-1	CSAGEYSYNEQFF
TRBV4-3	TRBJ1-2	CASSQEEGAYGYTF
TRBV6-5	TRBJ1-1	CASSYRQWNTEAFF
TRBV7-2	TRBJ2-7	CASSTYGTSYEQYF
TRBV20-1	TRBJ2-2	CSARDTRSGELFF
TRBV29-1	TRBJ2-1	CSLLRAGNEQFF
TRBV12-3/TRBV12-4	TRBJ1-1	CASSLDSPGLTEAFF
TRBV5-1	TRBJ2-1	CASSLDPQGGNEQFF
TRBV18	TRBJ2-6	CASSPGDGGSGANVLTF
TRBV15	TRBJ2-1	CATLRGGGISNEQFF
TRBV4-3	TRBJ1-5	CASSQGLRGNQPQHF
TRBV5-6	TRBJ2-1	CASSLVGGDYNEQFF
TRBV4-2	TRBJ1-1	CASSQDVRNTEAFF
TRBV12-3/TRBV12-4	TRBJ2-1	CASSFQQGNEQFF
TRBV6-5	TRBJ1-6	CASTLRASYNSPLHF
TRBV10-3	TRBJ1-5	CAISESVDQPQHF
TRBV12-3/TRBV12-4	TRBJ1-5	CASRDGTVLNQPQHF